The present T cell receptor beta chain was sequenced within a study of cytomegalovirus exposure and HLA in healthy donors. Study observations and caveats: Association with HLA alleles at 0.05 false discovery rate was found for around 15,000 TCR beta sequences in a later analysis. Based on reports, TCR beta sequences accurately predicted HLA-A and HLA-B alleles for most subjects.

The CDR3 contains 13 residues. After removal of 7 bases from V and 4 bases from J, the junction contained 4 bases not matched to a gene. CDR1 and CDR2 from the germline V gene are GTSNPN and SVGIG (reference sequence). The study ran its PCR with 60 Vbeta and 13 Jbeta primers. Method: immunoSEQ multiplex PCR; TCRdb's copy keeps in-frame clones and lacks some. The table includes 200,000 to 250,000 clones, over 65% detected once. With respect to this clone: Antigen: not known.

This TCR derives from a woman aged 55-70 years in good health and CMV-seropositive. V and J are TRBV30 and TRBJ2-3, with 11 bases aligning to TRBD2. Material: PBMCs. CDR3 sequence reads: CAFSGGASDTQYF. The CDR3 DNA reads as TGTGCCTTTAGCGGGGGGGCATCAGATACGCAGTATTTT. The whole variable domain, filled in from reference TRBV30 and TRBJ2-3, reads SQTIHQWPATLVQPVGSPLSLECTVEGTSNPNLYWYRQAAGRGLQLLFYSVGIGQISSEVPQNLSASRPQDRQFILSSKKLLLSDSGFYLCAFSGGASDTQYFGPGTRLTVL.